Listed below are T cell receptor beta chains from one sample, sequenced in a study of shared clonotypes between healthy human individuals. Produced via immunoSEQ multiplex PCR; TCRdb's table is partial and in-frame only. The data hold about 660,000 clones, with 74% observed a single time. The material sequenced was memory CD4+ T cells sorted from blood. Receptors were obtained from a woman younger than 45 in good health. Both conserved end residues are part of each CDR3. The order of the fields is CDR3 length, V gene, J gene, CDR3 protein.

>16|TRBV10-3|TRBJ2-6
CAISEDPMIWANVLTF
>13|TRBV18|TRBJ2-3
CASSPPEGNTQYF
>12|TRBV5-5|TRBJ1-2
CASSLQGAGYTF
>20|TRBV19|TRBJ2-7
CASPAYNPRLAGVLGYEQYF
>15|TRBV4-1|TRBJ1-2
CASSHSPGFNYGYTF
>14|TRBV2|TRBJ1-4
CASSLGQDVEKLFF
>16|TRBV18|TRBJ2-7
CASSPSMGQQNYEQYF
>15|TRBV29-1|-
CSVVTGTSGTYEQYF
>14|TRBV28|TRBJ2-7
CASRGRSVTYEQYF
>15|TRBV28|TRBJ2-7
CASSLFGSGSGEQYF
>14|TRBV10-1|TRBJ2-2
CASRAGLDTGELFF
>15|TRBV28|TRBJ1-4
CASNKGAATNEKLFF
>14|TRBV10-1|TRBJ2-1
CASSEWGLYNEQFF
>13|TRBV10-1|TRBJ1-2
CASSDSGSYGYTF
>14|TRBV1|TRBJ1-3
CTSSQVSSGNTIYF
>17|TRBV11-3|TRBJ2-1
CASSRQEWGSSYNEQFF
>16|TRBV5-4|TRBJ2-6
CASSFKRETGANVLTF
>16|TRBV4-2|TRBJ2-1
CASSQEGGGSYNEQFF
>14|TRBV10-1|TRBJ2-7
CASSEQRGSYEQYF
>15|TRBV18|TRBJ2-5
CASSLAGTHAETQYF
>14|TRBV7-9|TRBJ2-3
CASSLASKTDTQYF
>14|TRBV29-1|TRBJ2-5
CSVGGTGLGETQYF
>15|TRBV6-5|TRBJ2-7
CASRAGFGRDYEQYF
>15|TRBV11-3|TRBJ2-7
CASSKNGGRYYEQYF
>12|TRBV2|TRBJ2-3
CASSDRTDAQYF
>15|TRBV27|TRBJ1-4
CASSSGQGSNEKLFF
>15|TRBV27|TRBJ2-5
CASSSAIPGQETQYF
>14|TRBV10-2|TRBJ2-7
CASSNVGGIYEQYF
>15|TRBV6-1|TRBJ2-1
CASRGAGTQYNEQFF
>12|TRBV28|TRBJ2-7
CASSRRDYEQYF
>14|TRBV6-5|TRBJ2-1
CASSYADSYNEQFF
>15|TRBV19|TRBJ2-4
CASTGGLRAKNIQYF
>12|TRBV30|TRBJ1-1
CAWSYGDSEAFF
>12|TRBV18|TRBJ2-3
CASSTGADTQYF
>14|TRBV5-1|TRBJ2-7
CASSSGTGPFEQYF
>16|TRBV21-1|TRBJ2-2
CASSTQREGSAGELFF
>16|TRBV4-1|TRBJ2-1
CASSQAWGLAGAEQFF
>14|TRBV27|TRBJ2-7
CASSLAGLSYEQYF
>17|TRBV7-6|TRBJ2-2
CASSPLGSGSAAGELFF
>16|TRBV19|TRBJ2-7
CASSTRTSGSAHEQYF
>17|TRBV5-4|TRBJ1-3
CASSLSVLGSSGNTIYF
>13|TRBV5-1|TRBJ2-2
CASSLFGSGELFF
>14|TRBV4-1|TRBJ2-5
CASSQAGLQETQYF
>14|TRBV2|TRBJ2-5
CASNPQGARETQYF
>15|TRBV28|TRBJ2-7
CASSRPGHLVFEQYF
>17|TRBV18|TRBJ2-7
CASSPVTGIGGGYEQYF
>16|TRBV29-1|TRBJ2-5
CSVEDPTVGVQETQYF
>17|TRBV11-3|TRBJ2-5
CASSLGTQSAGQETQYF
>15|TRBV9|TRBJ2-2
CASSRLAGNTGELFF
>15|TRBV11-2|TRBJ2-3
CASRGLAGLTDTQYF
>15|TRBV5-4|TRBJ2-7
CASSFTGTGDYEQYF
>15|TRBV14|TRBJ1-1
CASSRVQGKLTEAFF
>16|TRBV7-9|TRBJ2-7
CASSLGHGTGTYEQYF
>14|TRBV19|TRBJ1-2
CASSTTGGRYGYTF
>14|TRBV5-1|TRBJ2-1
CASSLSVASNEQFF
>16|TRBV7-9|TRBJ1-4
CASSGRGQGTNEKLFF
>11|TRBV20-1|TRBJ1-1
CSALLNTEAFF